A selection of T cell receptor beta chains follows, all from one sample in a study of post-analysis software for immune sequencing data. TCRdb fed the PCR reads into MiXCR, producing one record per CDR3 protein. The top ten hold around 0.55% of the sample, which has 700,000 to 800,000 distinct CDR3 sequences, less than 35% seen once. Sequenced input: blood. The receptors come from a girl aged 10 to 17 with multiple sclerosis. The CDR3 runs from the conserved cysteine through the conserved F or W. The D gene is left open where the match is weak. Only some rows state a clone size, as once, few, many or a class for expanded clones.

D gene	V gene	clone size	J gene	CDR3 DNA	CDR3 protein
NA	TRBV28	NA	TRBJ1-1	TGTGCCAGCCATCGGGACACTGAAGCTTTCTTT	CASHRDTEAFF
NA	TRBV7-9	NA	TRBJ2-7	TGTGCCAGTGGGTATTCCAAGGGATACGAGCAGTACTTC	CASGYSKGYEQYF
NA	TRBV9	NA	TRBJ2-3	TGTGCCAGCAGCGTAGAACCCCAGCGGGCAGATACGCAGTATTTT	CASSVEPQRADTQYF
TRBD1	TRBV29-1	NA	TRBJ1-2	TGCAGCGGGGGGGACAGGGGCGATGGCTACACCTTC	CSGGDRGDGYTF
NA	TRBV24-1	NA	TRBJ2-2	TGTGCCACCAGTGAACCAGGGACGGGGCGAACCGGGGAGCTGTTTTTT	CATSEPGTGRTGELFF
TRBD2	TRBV6-5	NA	TRBJ2-7	TGTGCCAGCAGTAAACCGGGACTAGCGGGAGGGCCTAGGGAGCAGTACTTC	CASSKPGLAGGPREQYF
NA	TRBV18	few	TRBJ2-7	TGTGCCAGCTCACCAGGGTTGGTCTACGAGCAGTACTTC	CASSPGLVYEQYF
TRBD2	TRBV20-1	NA	TRBJ2-4	TGCAGTGCTAGAGATCTGGCTAGCGGGGGCCTCGCCAAAAACATTCAGTACTTC	CSARDLASGGLAKNIQYF
NA	TRBV20-1	few	TRBJ1-6	TGCAGTGCTAGAGAGGATTCGGGCTGGCAGCGCCTCCACTTT	CSAREDSGWQRLHF
NA	TRBV12-3/TRBV12-4	many	TRBJ2-1	TGTGCCAGCAGTTCTACTAGCCCGGGGGAGCAGTTCTTC	CASSSTSPGEQFF
NA	TRBV29-1	once	TRBJ2-5	TGCAGCGTTTGGGGGCATTCGGACATTCGGTACTTC	CSVWGHSDIRYF
TRBD2	TRBV20-1	NA	TRBJ2-3	TGCAGTGCCGCCACACCTAGCGGGGAGTCAGATACGCAGTATTTT	CSAATPSGESDTQYF
NA	TRBV20-1	few	TRBJ1-2	TGCAGTGTGGACGCAAGGCGGTACTATGGCTACACCTTC	CSVDARRYYGYTF
NA	TRBV28	NA	TRBJ2-1	TGTGCCAGCAGTTCCACATACAGGGTAAGGGATTACAATGAGCAGTTCTTC	CASSSTYRVRDYNEQFF
NA	TRBV28	NA	TRBJ2-7	TGTGCCAGCAGTTTATGGGGCAAGCAGCGGTACTTC	CASSLWGKQRYF
NA	TRBV21-1	few	TRBJ2-5	TGTGCCAGCAGCAAAGGACAGGGATGGCAAGAGACCCAGTACTTC	CASSKGQGWQETQYF
TRBD2	TRBV12-3/TRBV12-4	NA	TRBJ2-3	TGTGCCAGCAGTGGCAGGGTCTATAGCGGGGGGGCCTCGGATACGCAGTATTTT	CASSGRVYSGGASDTQYF
NA	TRBV5-1	NA	TRBJ1-3	TGCGCCAGCAGCTTGGCAGGGAACTCTGGAAACACCATATATTTT	CASSLAGNSGNTIYF
TRBD2	TRBV29-1	few	TRBJ2-7	TGCAGCGTTGTCGAAGGGACTAGCGGAACCTACGAGCAGTACTTC	CSVVEGTSGTYEQYF
NA	TRBV9	NA	TRBJ2-3	TGTGCCAGCAGTGGGGAGAGTCGTCCGGCAGATATGCAGTATTTT	CASSGESRPADMQYF